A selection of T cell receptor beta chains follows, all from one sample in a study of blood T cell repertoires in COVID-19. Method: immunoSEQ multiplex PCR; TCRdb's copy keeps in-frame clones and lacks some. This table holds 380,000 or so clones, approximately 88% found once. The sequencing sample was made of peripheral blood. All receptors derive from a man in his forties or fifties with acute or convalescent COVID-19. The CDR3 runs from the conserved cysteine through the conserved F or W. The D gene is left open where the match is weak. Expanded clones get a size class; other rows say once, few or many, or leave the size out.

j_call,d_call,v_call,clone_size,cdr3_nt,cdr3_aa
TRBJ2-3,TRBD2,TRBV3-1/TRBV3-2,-,TGTGCCAGCAGCCTCACCTTCCTAGCGGGAGATGGGGATACGCAGTATTTT,CASSLTFLAGDGDTQYF
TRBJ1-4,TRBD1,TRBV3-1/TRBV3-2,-,TGTGCCAGCAGTCGACAGGGAGAAAAACTGTTTTTT,CASSRQGEKLFF
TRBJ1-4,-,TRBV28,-,TGTGCCAGCAGGCAGGGGTATTCGGCCGCGAGAGAAAAACTGTTTTTT,CASRQGYSAAREKLFF
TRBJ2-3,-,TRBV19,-,TGTGCCAGTAGTAGCAGTTTCACAGATACGCAGTATTTT,CASSSSFTDTQYF
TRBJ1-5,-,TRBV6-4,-,TGTGCCAGCAGTGAAGTGGGAGAAAACCGGTGCAATCAGCCCCAGCATTTT,CASSEVGENRCNQPQHF
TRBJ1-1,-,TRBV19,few,TGTGCCAGAAAGAGGGTTACCACTGAAGCTTTCTTT,CARKRVTTEAFF
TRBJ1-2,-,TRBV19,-,TGTGCCAGTAGTATAGATAACAATGGCTACACCTTC,CASSIDNNGYTF
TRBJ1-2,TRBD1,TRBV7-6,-,TGTGCCAGCAGCCGGGACAGGAACTATGGCTACACCTTC,CASSRDRNYGYTF
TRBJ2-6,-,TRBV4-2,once,TGTGCCAGCAGCCAAAGGTCGCCGGCAGGGGCCGGGGCCAACGTCCTGACTTTC,CASSQRSPAGAGANVLTF
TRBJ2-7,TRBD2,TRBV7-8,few,TGTGCCAGCAGCCCCCGGGACTACGCCGAGCAGTACTTC,CASSPRDYAEQYF
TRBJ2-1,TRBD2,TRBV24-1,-,TGTGCCACCGTTATAGCGGGAGACGACAATGAGCAGTTCTTC,CATVIAGDDNEQFF
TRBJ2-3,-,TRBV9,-,TGTGCCAGCAGACCCGGCGGCAGTAGCACAGATACGCAGTATTTT,CASRPGGSSTDTQYF
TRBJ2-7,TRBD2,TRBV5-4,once,TGTGCCAGCAGTTCAAGCGGGGGGAGCTCCTACGAGCAGTACTTC,CASSSSGGSSYEQYF
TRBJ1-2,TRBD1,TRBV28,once,TGTGCCAGCAGCCCACCCGACCCGACAGGGAACTATGGCTACACCTTC,CASSPPDPTGNYGYTF
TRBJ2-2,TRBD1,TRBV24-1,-,TGTGCCACCAAGGGACAGGGAGACACCGGGGAGCTGTTTTTT,CATKGQGDTGELFF
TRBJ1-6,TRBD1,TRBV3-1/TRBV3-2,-,TGTGCCAGCAGCCAAGACGGGGACAGTTATAATTCACCCCTCCACTTT,CASSQDGDSYNSPLHF
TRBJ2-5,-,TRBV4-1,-,TGCGCCAGCAGCCAAGATCAGTCTAACAGAGAGACCCAGTACTTC,CASSQDQSNRETQYF
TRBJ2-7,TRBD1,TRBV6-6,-,TGTGCCAGCAGGCCGGGACAGACCTACGAGCAGTACTTC,CASRPGQTYEQYF